This note documents a single TCR beta chain sequence. The sample comes from a study of OX40 agonist ivuxolimab in advanced cancers. Cycle 7 day 1, cycle 4 day 1, and baseline were the timepoints at which blood was sampled. Sequencing used immunoSEQ multiplex PCR; TCRdb keeps in-frame clones, though not all of them. The sample gives approximately 130,000 clones, 90% to 95% of which show up once; more than 0.8% is in the top ten. The germline CDR1 and CDR2 sequences are SGHVS and FNYEAQ. The CDR3 loop spans 12 amino acids. The V end was cut by 5 bases, the J end by 2 bases, with 6 bases between. This TCR was sampled from an adult with an advanced solid tumor such as melanoma, head and neck, liver or kidney cancer. Material: CD4+ or CD8+ T cells sorted from blood, obtained in a trial of the OX40 agonist ivuxolimab. The V and J genes are TRBV7-6 and TRBJ1-2, with D uncertain. The CDR3 reads CASSAANYGYTF. DNA of the CDR3: TGTGCCAGCAGCGCGGCGAACTATGGCTACACCTTC.